The next 23 T cell receptor beta chains were all read from a single sample in a study of TIL therapy for anti-PD-1-resistant metastatic lung cancer. Time point reported: pre-treatment sample, taken before nivolumab and TIL therapy. Tumor tissue came from excised metastases, mostly pleural nodules or supraclavicular lymph nodes. The immunoSEQ assay was v3. Assay used: immunoSEQ multiplex PCR; TCRdb lists only in-frame clones, some missing. In the table there are 25,000 to 30,000 clones, 60% to 70% of which are singletons. Source: tumor tissue, taken at baseline. Receptors originate from a woman between 30 and 79 years old with non-small cell lung cancer.

This clone was observed a single time. V is TRBV5-4 and J is TRBJ2-7, with 7 bases lining up with TRBD2. V dropped 4 bases and J dropped 6; count of bases not matched to a gene: 10. Germline V CDR1 and CDR2: SGHNT, YYREEE (reference sequence). The CDR3 consists of 14 residues. The CDR3 is CASSPGTTSAEQYF. CDR3 nucleotide sequence: TGTGCCAGCAGCCCCGGGACTACTTCTGCCGAGCAGTACTTC. Looking up the rest from reference TRBV5-4 and TRBJ2-7 gives the full variable domain: ETGVTQSPTHLIKTRGQQVTLRCSSQSGHNTVSWYQQALGQGPQFIFQYYREEENGRGNFPPRFSGLQFPNYSSELNVNALELDDSALYLCASSPGTTSAEQYFGPGTRLTVT.

The chain uses TRBV28 and TRBJ2-7; unclear D gene. The V gene's germline CDR1 is MDHEN and CDR2 SYDVKM. The CDR3 is made up of 14 amino acids. Trimming took 5 bases from V and 2 from J, leaving 13 bases between them. CDR3 DNA: TGTGCCAGCAGTCCCCTGAGTGGGACCTACGAGCAGTACTTC. As protein: CASSPLSGTYEQYF.

A single count supports this clone. The chain uses TRBV28 and TRBJ2-3, with no clear D. This CDR3 contains 12 residues. V was pared by 5 bases and J by 2 bases, with 5 bases between. Germline CDR1 MDHEN, CDR2 SYDVKM. The CDR3 loop is CASSTPTDTQYF. In DNA form, the CDR3 reads TGTGCCAGCAGTACCCCCACAGATACGCAGTATTTT.

The chain joins TRBV5-1 to TRBJ1-3, with D uncertain. There are 15 residues in the CDR3. The ends were cut back, 0 bases at V and 0 bases at J, with 7 bases in the middle. Looked up from germline, CDR1 is SGHRS and CDR2 is YFSETQ. Here the CDR3 reads CASSLDFNSGNTIYF. The DNA for the CDR3 is TGCGCCAGCAGCTTGGACTTTAACTCTGGAAACACCATATATTTT.

This chain connects TRBV7-2 to TRBJ2-3; no reliable D call. This CDR3 is built from 14 residues. Germline values: CDR1 SGHTA, CDR2 FQGNSA. Between the trimmed V and J ends, which lost 5 bases and 6 bases, there was a span of 15 bases. The CDR3 nucleotides read TGTGCCAGCAGCCCAGGCATGCGGATCGATACGCAGTATTTT. Amino acids: CASSPGMRIDTQYF.

This clone has only one observation. The chain links TRBV4-1 to TRBJ2-3; D might be TRBD1 or TRBD2, each matching 7 bases. Germline V gene sequence: CDR1 MGHRA, CDR2 YSYEKL. V lost 4 bases and J lost 2, with 16 bases in between. CDR3 length: 16 residues. CDR3 sequence reads: CASSPRQGGATDTQYF. CDR3 bases: TGCGCCAGCAGCCCCCGACAGGGAGGGGCCACAGATACGCAGTATTTT.

The rearrangement uses TRBV9 and TRBJ2-1, with 14 nucleotides matching TRBD2. The V and J ends lost 7 bases and 0 bases, in that order; junction bases with no gene match: 9. CDR1 SGDLS and CDR2 YYNGEE come from the germline V gene. The CDR3 consists of 18 residues. Here the CDR3 DNA reads TGTGCCAGCGCCCCGGGGACTAGCGGGGGCAGCTCCTACAATGAGCAGTTCTTC. Translation: CASAPGTSGGSSYNEQFF.

This clone has a handful of counts. The chain couples TRBV11-3 to TRBJ2-7; 9 positions match TRBD1. With 5 bases clipped from V and 3 bases from J, the junction kept 2 bases outside the gene matches. Looked up from germline, CDR1 is SGHNT and CDR2 is YENEEA. This CDR3 region has 13 residues. CDR3 protein: CASSLTGGYEQYF. DNA for the CDR3: TGTGCCAGCAGCCTGACAGGGGGCTACGAGCAGTACTTC.

This sequence joins TRBV4-2 and TRBJ1-1; possibly TRBD1 for D (5 bases). The CDR3 has 15 residues. Trimming took 1 base from V and 8 from J, leaving 17 bases between them. Germline V gene data show CDR1 as LGHNA and CDR2 as YNFKEQ. The CDR3 nucleotides read TGTGCCAGCAGCCAAGCCGGTAAGGGGACCCCAGAAGCTTTCTTT. It is translated as CASSQAGKGTPEAFF.

V gene TRBV20-1 combines with J gene TRBJ2-1, with D tentatively TRBD2 (6 bases). V lost 3 bases, J lost 10 bases, and 10 bases lay in between. Germline lookup yields CDR1 DFQATT and CDR2 SNEGSKA (reference sequence). This CDR3 contains 11 residues. The CDR3 nucleotides read TGCAGTGCTAGGGCTAGCGTCGAGCAGTTCTTC. It is translated as CSARASVEQFF.

The V gene is TRBV30, the J gene TRBJ2-1; tentative D call: TRBD2 (6 bases). The CDR3 length is 17 residues. V was shortened by 2 bases and J by 0 bases, with 17 bases between the two germline ends. The germline CDR1 and CDR2 sequences are GTSNPN and SVGIG (reference sequence). The CDR3 nucleotides read TGTGCCTGGAGTTTTGGAGGGAGCTCGGTCTCCTACAATGAGCAGTTCTTC. Residues: CAWSFGGSSVSYNEQFF.

This chain joins TRBV10-2 and TRBJ2-7; D gene uncertain. The germline gives CDR1 WSHSY, CDR2 SAAADI. The CDR3 is 16 residues long. V was clipped by 3 bases and J by 0 bases, with 15 bases between them. CDR3 bases: TGCGCCAGCAGTGATACGGGTGGTGCGAGCTCCTACGAGCAGTACTTC. Translation gives CASSDTGGASSYEQYF.

V usage is TRBV29-1 and J usage is TRBJ2-7; possible D gene TRBD2, 5 bases. The germline gives CDR1 SQVTM, CDR2 ANQGSEA. V was clipped by 4 bases and J by 4 bases, with 8 bases between them. CDR3 size: 11 residues. The DNA for the CDR3 is TGCAGCGTTGCTGAGGGATACGAGCAGTACTTC. It specifies CSVAEGYEQYF.

Remarks on this clone: With a far larger clone one base away, a read error is the likely cause. The chain combines TRBV7-9 with TRBJ1-2; D is possibly TRBD1 (5 bases). This CDR3 region has 12 residues. Germline V gene lookup returns CDR1 SEHNR and CDR2 FQNEAQ (reference sequence). V dropped 5 bases and J dropped 4 bases, with 8 bases sitting between them. The CDR3 DNA follows: TGTGCCAGCAGCACGGGGGGCTATGGCTACACCTTC. This gives the protein CASSTGGYGYTF.

The CDR3 DNA is TGCGCCAGCAGCTTGGATCTGGCGAGGGGTCCAGATACGCAGTATTTT. Its protein product is CASSLDLARGPDTQYF. The chain is built from TRBV5-1 and TRBJ2-3; perhaps D is TRBD1 or TRBD2 (5 bases each). V lost 0 bases and J lost 4, with 15 bases in between. The CDR3 covers 16 residues. From germline, CDR1 is SGHRS and CDR2 YFSETQ.

The table lists this clone with a few counts. This chain links TRBV2 with TRBJ2-7; the match to TRBD1 covers 8 bases. V lost 2 bases and J lost 4; bases outside the gene matches: 7. Germline CDR1 SNHLY, CDR2 FYNNEI. This CDR3 spans 15 amino acids. The DNA for the CDR3 is TGTGCCAGCAGTGAATCAGCCGGACAGGGTTACGAGCAGTACTTC. The encoded protein is CASSESAGQGYEQYF. The complete variable domain, with remaining parts taken from reference TRBV2 and TRBJ2-7, reads EPEVTQTPSHQVTQMGQEVILRCVPISNHLYFYWYRQILGQKVEFLVSFYNNEISEKSEIFDDQFSVERPDGSNFTLKIRSTKLEDSAMYFCASSESAGQGYEQYFGPGTRLTVT.

CDR3 nucleotides: TGCGCCAGCAGCCCTTTCACAGTAAACACTGAAGCTTTCTTT. This gives the protein CASSPFTVNTEAFF. The rearrangement uses TRBV4-1 and TRBJ1-1; D remains unclear. Germline CDR1 MGHRA, CDR2 YSYEKL. The CDR3 consists of 14 residues. The V gene lost 4 bases and the J gene lost 2 bases, with 11 bases spanning the gap.

This clone is judged medium-sized. The V call is TRBV28, the J call TRBJ2-7; TRBD1 agrees at 8 bases. This CDR3 has 13 amino acids. Germline V CDR1 and CDR2: MDHEN, SYDVKM. V lost 5 bases to trimming and J lost 4 bases; unmatched junction nucleotides: 4. The CDR3 DNA is TGTGCCAGCAGTCCAGGGGGCCGGTACGAGCAGTACTTC. This translates into CASSPGGRYEQYF.

This clone was recorded a few times. J is TRBJ2-7 and V is TRBV4-1; TRBD1 matches at 7 bases. CDR1 and CDR2 (germline): MGHRA, YSYEKL. Losses at the gene ends were 0 bases for V and 3 bases for J; bases not matched to a gene: 5. The CDR3 spans 15 residues. As DNA, the CDR3 is TGCGCCAGCAGCCAAGAACAGGGGACGGACTACGAGCAGTACTTC. Protein product: CASSQEQGTDYEQYF.

This chain uses TRBV9 with TRBJ2-3, with 9 bases fitting TRBD1. Germline assignment: CDR1 SGDLS and CDR2 YYNGEE. CDR3 length: 17 amino acids. Losses at the gene ends were 7 bases for V and 5 bases for J; bases not matched to a gene: 17. Written as DNA, the CDR3 is TGTGCCAGCCCTATATCTAGTCGACAGGGGGATAGAGATACGCAGTATTTT. Its translation: CASPISSRQGDRDTQYF. The whole variable domain, filled in from reference TRBV9 and TRBJ2-3, reads DSGVTQTPKHLITATGQRVTLRCSPRSGDLSVYWYQQSLDQGLQFLIQYYNGEERAKGNILERFSAQQFPDLHSELNLSSLELGDSALYFCASPISSRQGDRDTQYFGPGTRLTVL.

This clone was observed a single time. The rearrangement uses TRBV5-6 and TRBJ2-4, with 13 bases that match TRBD2. Losses at the gene ends were 4 bases for V and 1 base for J; bases not matched to a gene: 11. The germline V gene encodes CDR1 SGHDT and CDR2 YYEEEE. The CDR3 contains 19 residues. The CDR3 DNA follows: TGTGCCAGCAGCCCAAACGGACTAGCGGGAGATAGGGCCAAAAACATTCAGTACTTC. It specifies CASSPNGLAGDRAKNIQYF.

This clone was found a few times. The rearrangement joins TRBV5-4 to TRBJ2-1, with 12 bases that match TRBD2. The V segment lost 0 bases and the J segment 7 bases; nucleotides outside the gene matches: 14. The germline V gene encodes CDR1 SGHNT and CDR2 YYREEE (reference sequence). CDR3 size: 19 residues. The CDR3 reads CASSLGLAGGRFVLNEQFF. CDR3 bases: TGTGCCAGCAGCTTGGGTCTAGCGGGAGGGAGATTCGTCCTTAATGAGCAGTTCTTC.

CDR3 residues: CSVAENSNQPQHF. CDR3 DNA: TGCAGCGTTGCTGAAAATAGCAATCAGCCCCAGCATTTT. The chain uses TRBV29-1 and TRBJ1-5, with unresolved D. The length of the CDR3 is 13 residues. The ends were cut back, 4 bases at V and 0 bases at J, with 7 bases in the middle. The V gene's germline CDR1 is SQVTM and CDR2 ANQGSEA.